This T cell receptor (beta chain) was obtained from a study of T cell responses to AZD1222 COVID-19 vaccine. Study summary: Pooled samples include second doses given at about 4 or 12 weeks.

Findings of the study overall: The sample set comprised mostly white British donors with more females, and clonal diversity was possibly underestimated. Once two AZD1222 doses were given, Spike-specific TCR breadth and depth went up.

This table comes from immunoSEQ multiplex PCR, and its TCRdb copy is limited to in-frame clones, with some not included. The sample includes 90,000 to 130,000 clones, about nine tenths of them seen just once. CDR1 and CDR2 (germline): SGHAT, FQNNGV. The CDR3 sequence is 12 residues long. V was trimmed by 5 bases and J by 3 bases, leaving 8 bases between them. As concerns this clone: The antigen is not known. The same CDR3 can be traced to other DNA sequences in this sample.

The clonotype originates from an adult in good health. Sequencing was performed on peripheral blood, taken on day 0 of AZD1222 vaccination. The chain uses TRBV11-2 and TRBJ2-7; no clear D. CDR3 in amino acids: CASSTGLYEQYF. The CDR3 DNA sequence: TGTGCCAGCAGCACGGGCCTCTACGAGCAGTACTTC.